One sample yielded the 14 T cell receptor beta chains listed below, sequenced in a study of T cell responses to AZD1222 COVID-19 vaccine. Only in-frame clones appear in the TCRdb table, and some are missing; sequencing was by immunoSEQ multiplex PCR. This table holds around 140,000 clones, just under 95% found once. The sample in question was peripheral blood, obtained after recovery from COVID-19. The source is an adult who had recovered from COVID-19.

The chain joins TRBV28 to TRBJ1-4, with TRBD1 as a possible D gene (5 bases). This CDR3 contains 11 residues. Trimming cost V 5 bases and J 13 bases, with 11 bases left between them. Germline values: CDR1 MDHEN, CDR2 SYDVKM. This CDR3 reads CASSPRQRLFF. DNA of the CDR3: TGTGCCAGCAGTCCCAGACAGCGACTGTTTTTT. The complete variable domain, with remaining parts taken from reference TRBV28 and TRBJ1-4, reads DVKVTQSSRYLVKRTGEKVFLECVQDMDHENMFWYRQDPGLGLRLIYFSYDVKMKEKGDIPEGYSVSREKKERFSLILESASTNQTSMYLCASSPRQRLFFGSGTQLSVL.

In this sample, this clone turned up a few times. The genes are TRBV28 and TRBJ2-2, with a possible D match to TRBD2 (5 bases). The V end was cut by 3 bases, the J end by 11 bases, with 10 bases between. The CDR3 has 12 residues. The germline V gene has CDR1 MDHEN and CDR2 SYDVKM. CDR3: CASSFGSLELFF. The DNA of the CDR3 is TGTGCCAGCAGTTTTGGGAGCCTCGAGCTGTTTTTT.

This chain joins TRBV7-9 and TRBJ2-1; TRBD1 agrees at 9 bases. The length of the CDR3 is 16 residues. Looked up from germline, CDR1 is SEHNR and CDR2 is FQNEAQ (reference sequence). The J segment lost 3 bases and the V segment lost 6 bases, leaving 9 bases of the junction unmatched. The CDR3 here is CASRLIATGGYNEQFF. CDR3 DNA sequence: TGTGCCAGCAGGTTAATTGCGACAGGGGGCTACAATGAGCAGTTCTTC.

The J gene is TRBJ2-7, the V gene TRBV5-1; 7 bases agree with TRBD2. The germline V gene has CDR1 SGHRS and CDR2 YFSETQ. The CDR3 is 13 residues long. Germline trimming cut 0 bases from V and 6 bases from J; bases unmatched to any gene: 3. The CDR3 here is CASSLVGEGEQYF. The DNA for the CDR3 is TGCGCCAGCAGCTTGGTGGGGGAGGGCGAGCAGTACTTC. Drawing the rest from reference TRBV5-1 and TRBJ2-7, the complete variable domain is KAGVTQTPRYLIKTRGQQVTLSCSPISGHRSVSWYQQTPGQGLQFLFEYFSETQRNKGNFPGRFSGRQFSNSRSEMNVSTLELGDSALYLCASSLVGEGEQYFGPGTRLTVT.

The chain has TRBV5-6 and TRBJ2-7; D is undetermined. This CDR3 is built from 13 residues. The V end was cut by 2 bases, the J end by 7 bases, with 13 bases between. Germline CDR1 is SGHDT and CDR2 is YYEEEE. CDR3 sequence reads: CASSFGRADEQYF. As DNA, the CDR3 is TGTGCCAGCAGCTTTGGAAGGGCGGATGAGCAGTACTTC.

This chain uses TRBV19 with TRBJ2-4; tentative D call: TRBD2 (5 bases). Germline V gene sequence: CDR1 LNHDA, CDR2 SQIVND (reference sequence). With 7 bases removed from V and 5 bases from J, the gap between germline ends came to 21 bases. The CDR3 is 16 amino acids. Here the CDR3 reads CASNLTEERTENIQYF. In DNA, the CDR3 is TGTGCCAGTAACCTCACAGAGGAGAGGACTGAAAACATTCAGTACTTC.

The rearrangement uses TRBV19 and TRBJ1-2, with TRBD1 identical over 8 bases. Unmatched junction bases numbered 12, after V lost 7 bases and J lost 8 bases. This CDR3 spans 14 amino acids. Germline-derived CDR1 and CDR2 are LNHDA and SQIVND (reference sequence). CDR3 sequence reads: CASTKQGADRGYTF. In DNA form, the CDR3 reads TGTGCCAGTACTAAGCAGGGGGCCGATCGAGGCTACACCTTC.

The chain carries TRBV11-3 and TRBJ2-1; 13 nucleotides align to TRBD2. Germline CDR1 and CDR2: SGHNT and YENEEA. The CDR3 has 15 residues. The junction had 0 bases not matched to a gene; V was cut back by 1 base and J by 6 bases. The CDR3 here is CASSLGTSGSNEQFF. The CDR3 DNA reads TGTGCCAGCAGCTTAGGGACTAGCGGGAGCAATGAGCAGTTCTTC.

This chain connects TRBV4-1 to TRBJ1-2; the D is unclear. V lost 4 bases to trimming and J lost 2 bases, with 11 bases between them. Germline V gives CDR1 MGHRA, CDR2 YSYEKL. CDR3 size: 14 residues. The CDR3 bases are TGCGCCAGCAGCCGACACGAGGGCAACTATGGCTACACCTTC. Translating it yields CASSRHEGNYGYTF.

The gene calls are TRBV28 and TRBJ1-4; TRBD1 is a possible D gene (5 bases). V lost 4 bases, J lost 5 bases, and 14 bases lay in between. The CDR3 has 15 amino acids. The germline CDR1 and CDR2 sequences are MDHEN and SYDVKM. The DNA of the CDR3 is TGTGCCAGCAGTTGGGGGGGGAGGTTAAATGAAAAACTGTTTTTT. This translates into CASSWGGRLNEKLFF.

The CDR3: CASSQGIWRWTEAFF. The CDR3 DNA is TGTGCCAGCTCCCAAGGGATTTGGCGATGGACTGAAGCTTTCTTT. This chain links TRBV28 with TRBJ1-1; D uncertain. The V end was cut by 8 bases, the J end by 5 bases, with 21 bases between. CDR3 length: 15 amino acids. Germline V lookup: CDR1 MDHEN, CDR2 SYDVKM.

CDR3 loop: CASNPQGKDTGELFF. The CDR3 region has the DNA TGCGCCAGCAACCCACAGGGAAAGGACACCGGGGAGCTGTTTTTT. The chain has TRBV5-1 and TRBJ2-2; TRBD1 might be the D (6 bases). CDR1 and CDR2 from the germline V gene are SGHRS and YFSETQ. This CDR3 comprises 15 residues. V dropped 6 bases and J dropped 3 bases, with 15 bases sitting between them.

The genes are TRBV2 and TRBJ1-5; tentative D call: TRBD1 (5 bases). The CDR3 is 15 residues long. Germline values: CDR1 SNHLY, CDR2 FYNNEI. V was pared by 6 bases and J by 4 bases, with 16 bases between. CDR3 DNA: TGTGCCAGCAGACCCGGGACGGCAGGTAATCAGCCCCAGCATTTT. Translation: CASRPGTAGNQPQHF. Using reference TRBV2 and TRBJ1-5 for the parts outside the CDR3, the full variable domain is EPEVTQTPSHQVTQMGQEVILRCVPISNHLYFYWYRQILGQKVEFLVSFYNNEISEKSEIFDDQFSVERPDGSNFTLKIRSTKLEDSAMYFCASRPGTAGNQPQHFGDGTRLSIL.

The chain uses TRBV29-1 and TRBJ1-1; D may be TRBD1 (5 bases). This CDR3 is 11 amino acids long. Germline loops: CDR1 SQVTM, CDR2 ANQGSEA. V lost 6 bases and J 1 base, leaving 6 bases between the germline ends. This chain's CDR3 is CSVTENTEAFF. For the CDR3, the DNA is TGCAGCGTGACAGAGAACACTGAAGCTTTCTTT.